This passage covers 31 T cell receptor beta chains from one sample sequenced in a study of memory CD4+ T cells and cytomegalovirus serostatus. TCRdb's copy holds only in-frame clones and misses some; the assay was immunoSEQ multiplex PCR. The sample records approximately 61,000 clones, roughly 80% being singletons. Single viable CD3+CD4+CD8-CD45RO+ cells were sorted as the memory CD4+ T cells. The sequencing sample was made of memory CD4+ T cells from blood. Every receptor here comes from an adult in good health and CMV-seronegative. Some clones in this sample may be carry-over from other donors' samples.

The rearrangement joins TRBV11-3 to TRBJ2-3; the match to TRBD2 covers 9 bases. The CDR3 has 14 residues. Unmatched junction bases numbered 4, after V lost 5 bases and J lost 4 bases. Germline lookup yields CDR1 SGHNT and CDR2 YENEEA. Written as DNA, the CDR3 is TGTGCCAGCAGCAATAGCGGGAGCGCAGATACGCAGTATTTT. Protein sequence: CASSNSGSADTQYF.

The chain carries TRBV2 and TRBJ2-5; no clear D. V was trimmed by 2 bases and J by 5 bases, leaving 12 bases between them. Germline values: CDR1 SNHLY, CDR2 FYNNEI. This CDR3 comprises 14 residues. The CDR3 is CASSESRAWETQYF. As DNA, the CDR3 is TGTGCCAGCAGTGAATCTCGGGCTTGGGAGACCCAGTACTTC. Filled out from reference TRBV2 and TRBJ2-5, the complete variable domain reads EPEVTQTPSHQVTQMGQEVILRCVPISNHLYFYWYRQILGQKVEFLVSFYNNEISEKSEIFDDQFSVERPDGSNFTLKIRSTKLEDSAMYFCASSESRAWETQYFGPGTRLLVL.

CDR3 protein: CASSLAGDQPQHF. CDR3 nucleotides: TGTGCCAGCAGCTTAGCAGGGGATCAGCCCCAGCATTTT. J is TRBJ1-5 and V is TRBV7-9; weak D call: TRBD1 (5 bases). The CDR3 sequence is 13 residues long. Trimming pared 0 bases from V and 5 bases from J, leaving 5 bases between. The germline CDR1 and CDR2 sequences are SEHNR and FQNEAQ (reference sequence).

This sequence joins TRBV6-1 and TRBJ2-2; a weak D match, TRBD1 (6 bases). Germline V lookup: CDR1 MNHNS, CDR2 SASEGT. V was cut by 8 bases and J by 7 bases, with 17 bases left in between. This CDR3 is 14 amino acids long. The CDR3: CASWNSGASGELFF. For the CDR3, the DNA is TGTGCCAGCTGGAATTCAGGGGCTAGCGGGGAGCTGTTTTTT.

This sequence joins TRBV20-1 and TRBJ2-7, with no clear D. V was shortened by 5 bases and J by 2 bases, with 4 bases between the two germline ends. Germline values: CDR1 DFQATT, CDR2 SNEGSKA (reference sequence). There are 10 residues in the CDR3. CDR3 loop: CSARAYEQYF. The CDR3 bases are TGCAGTGCTCGAGCCTACGAGCAGTACTTC.

This clone was seen a handful of times. J is TRBJ1-1 and V is TRBV30; TRBD1 aligns across 9 bases. The CDR3 runs to 14 residues. The V gene end was trimmed by 2 bases and the J gene end by 6 bases; junction bases not matched to a gene: 7. The germline gives CDR1 GTSNPN, CDR2 SVGIG (reference sequence). Written as DNA, the CDR3 is TGTGCCTGGAGTACCCTGGGACAGGGCGCTGAAGCTTTCTTT. This gives the protein CAWSTLGQGAEAFF.

The chain recombines TRBV4-1 with TRBJ1-5; 8 bases are a match to TRBD1. The CDR3 is made up of 16 amino acids. Unmatched junction bases numbered 6, after V lost 0 bases and J lost 5 bases. Germline V gives CDR1 MGHRA, CDR2 YSYEKL. As DNA, the CDR3 is TGCGCCAGCAGCCAAGATCTGGGCAGGGGGCATCAGCCCCAGCATTTT. Translation: CASSQDLGRGHQPQHF.

The chain has TRBV5-1 and TRBJ1-1; D is unresolved. V was trimmed by 2 bases and J by 1 base, leaving 9 bases between them. Germline V gene lookup returns CDR1 SGHRS and CDR2 YFSETQ. This CDR3 comprises 14 residues. The CDR3 DNA sequence: TGCGCCAGCAGCTTTAAGGATTCGAACACTGAAGCTTTCTTT. Protein product: CASSFKDSNTEAFF.

This clone has only one observation. V gene TRBV25-1 combines with J gene TRBJ2-5; D is unresolved. Deletions cut 6 bases from V and 8 bases from J, with 13 bases between. The germline CDR1 and CDR2 sequences are MGHDK and SYGVNS. The CDR3 has 12 amino acids. The CDR3 loop reads CASSQTGNTQYF. In DNA, the CDR3 is TGTGCCAGCAGCCAAACTGGGAACACCCAGTACTTC. Based on the CDR3 plus reference TRBV25-1 and TRBJ2-5, the full variable domain is EADIYQTPRYLVIGTGKKITLECSQTMGHDKMYWYQQDPGMELHLIHYSYGVNSTEKGDLSSESTVSRIRTEHFPLTLESARPSHTSQYLCASSQTGNTQYFGPGTRLLVL.

The rearrangement joins TRBV5-5 to TRBJ1-2; a weak D match, TRBD1 (5 bases). The germline CDR1 and CDR2 sequences are SGHKS and YYEKEE (reference sequence). The CDR3 has 12 amino acids. The germline V and J ends were trimmed by 4 bases and 7 bases, with 11 bases remaining between them. The CDR3 here is CASSTDGGGYTF. CDR3 nucleotides: TGTGCCAGCAGCACCGACGGGGGTGGCTACACCTTC.

This chain links TRBV18 with TRBJ2-5; 9 bases are shared with TRBD1. V gave up 2 bases and J gave up 5 bases; unmatched junction bases: 6. This CDR3 comprises 15 residues. Germline lookup yields CDR1 KGHSH and CDR2 LQKENI. The CDR3 coding sequence is TGTGCCAGCTCACCAGGGACAGGGAGGACGGAGACCCAGTACTTC. Protein: CASSPGTGRTETQYF. The whole variable domain, filled in from reference TRBV18 and TRBJ2-5, reads NAGVMQNPRHLVRRRGQEARLRCSPMKGHSHVYWYRQLPEEGLKFMVYLQKENIIDESGMPKERFSAEFPKEGPSILRIQQVVRGDSAAYFCASSPGTGRTETQYFGPGTRLLVL.

This chain links TRBV6-5 with TRBJ1-2; D unresolved. V lost 7 bases, J lost 8 bases, and 8 bases lay in between. This CDR3 region has 10 residues. Per germline, CDR1 MNHEY and CDR2 SVGAGI. CDR3 nucleotides: TGTGCCAGCAAAGGGAACGGCTACACCTTC. Its protein product is CASKGNGYTF.

This clone was picked up a small number of times. The CDR3 here is CASSLFTVGVKQFF. CDR3 sequence (DNA): TGTGCCAGCAGCTTATTCACAGTTGGGGTAAAGCAGTTCTTC. This chain joins TRBV13 and TRBJ2-1, with unresolved D. Between the trimmed V and J ends, which lost 2 bases and 11 bases, there was a span of 16 bases. Germline V gene sequence: CDR1 PRHDT, CDR2 FYEKMQ (reference sequence). The CDR3 is made up of 14 amino acids.

V usage is TRBV7-6 and J usage is TRBJ1-5; 7 bases are a match to TRBD1. Trimming removed 0 bases from V and 5 bases from J; junction bases left unmatched: 4. This CDR3 is 15 amino acids long. CDR1 and CDR2 (germline): SGHVS, FNYEAQ. The CDR3 bases are TGTGCCAGCAGCTTAGCTGGGGACAGACATCAGCCCCAGCATTTT. This encodes CASSLAGDRHQPQHF.

This clone has a handful of counts. This sequence joins TRBV29-1 and TRBJ1-3; TRBD1 aligns across 8 bases. Trimming removed 7 bases from V and 0 bases from J; junction bases left unmatched: 5. This CDR3 region has 14 residues. Germline-derived CDR1 and CDR2 are SQVTM and ANQGSEA. The CDR3 coding sequence is TGCAGCGCCGGACAGGGCCACTCTGGAAACACCATATATTTT. This sequence encodes CSAGQGHSGNTIYF.

On this clone: The sample contains more than one DNA sequence encoding this CDR3. The chain has TRBV7-3 and TRBJ2-7, with TRBD2 matching over 11 bases. The CDR3 spans 13 residues. Germline CDR1 reads SGHTA; CDR2 reads FQGTGA. With V trimmed by 5 bases and J by 6 bases, 3 bases remained unmatched. CDR3 DNA sequence: TGTGCCAGCAGCCCCGGGACTAGCGGCGAGCAGTACTTC. This codes for CASSPGTSGEQYF.

The chain combines TRBV5-1 with TRBJ1-1, with D hard to call. Germline CDR1 reads SGHRS; CDR2 reads YFSETQ. The CDR3 extends over 13 amino acids. Trimming cost V 4 bases and J 8 bases, with 15 bases left between them. CDR3 amino acids: CASSPRWETEAFF. As DNA, the CDR3 is TGCGCCAGCAGCCCCCGTTGGGAGACCGAAGCTTTCTTT.

This clone was counted a few times. The chain recombines TRBV5-1 with TRBJ1-1; possibly TRBD1 for D (5 bases). The CDR3 is made up of 14 amino acids. Germline loops: CDR1 SGHRS, CDR2 YFSETQ. V lost 1 base to trimming and J lost 4 bases, with 11 bases between them. The CDR3: CASSLSWGGTEAFF. The CDR3 DNA reads as TGCGCCAGCAGCTTGTCCTGGGGGGGCACTGAAGCTTTCTTT.

The chain employs TRBV6-1 and TRBJ2-2; D unclear. Per germline, CDR1 MNHNS and CDR2 SASEGT. Trimming cost V 11 bases and J 3 bases, with 16 bases left between them. The CDR3 is 14 residues long. Here the CDR3 DNA reads TGTGCCGGCACCTTTCAGGCCGACACCGGGGAGCTGTTTTTT. It yields the protein CAGTFQADTGELFF.

This rearrangement joins TRBV27 to TRBJ2-5, with D possibly matching TRBD1 (6 bases). This CDR3 has 13 residues. V was trimmed by 5 bases and J by 7 bases, leaving 14 bases between them. Germline lookup yields CDR1 MNHEY and CDR2 SMNVEV (reference sequence). DNA of the CDR3: TGTGCCAGCAGTGCAGGACAGATTGGGACCCAGTACTTC. Its protein product is CASSAGQIGTQYF.

The chain is built from TRBV7-8 and TRBJ1-5, with D uncertain. The V and J ends lost 4 bases and 6 bases respectively, with 16 bases between them. This CDR3 region has 15 residues. The germline gives CDR1 SGHVS, CDR2 FQNEAQ. DNA of the CDR3: TGTGCCAGCAGCTATTACAGAAGACGGGGTCAGCCCCAGCATTTT. This gives the protein CASSYYRRRGQPQHF.

The chain recombines TRBV5-1 with TRBJ2-3, with D unresolved. Trimming removed 0 bases at V and 1 base at J, with 6 bases between. The germline gives CDR1 SGHRS, CDR2 YFSETQ. The length of the CDR3 is 14 residues. CDR3 nucleotide sequence: TGCGCCAGCAGCTTGGTTGCAGGCACAGATACGCAGTATTTT. It is translated as CASSLVAGTDTQYF.

V gene TRBV6-5 combines with J gene TRBJ1-4, with unresolved D. V was cut by 0 bases and J by 7 bases, with 6 bases left in between. In germline, CDR1 is MNHEY, CDR2 SVGAGI. The CDR3 is 13 amino acids. The CDR3 region is CASSYSETEKLFF. The CDR3 DNA follows: TGTGCCAGCAGTTACTCAGAAACTGAAAAACTGTTTTTT.

The rearrangement links TRBV28 to TRBJ2-5; possibly TRBD1 or TRBD2 for D (5 bases each). V was cut by 6 bases and J by 5 bases, with 25 bases left in between. The V gene's germline CDR1 is MDHEN and CDR2 SYDVKM. This CDR3 region has 17 residues. Here the CDR3 reads CASSRGLSRRRRETQYF. CDR3 nucleotides: TGTGCCAGCAGCCGGGGCTTGTCTCGGCGAAGGAGGGAGACCCAGTACTTC.

This rearrangement joins TRBV4-3 to TRBJ2-1, with 9 bases matching TRBD2. This CDR3 spans 16 amino acids. V shed 1 base and J 3 bases; nucleotides not matched to a gene: 4. CDR1 is LGHNA and CDR2 is YSLEER in the germline V gene. DNA of the CDR3: TGCGCCAGCAGCCAAGTCTGGCGGGGGGGCTACAATGAGCAGTTCTTC. It codes for CASSQVWRGGYNEQFF.

This clone has a handful of counts. The chain carries TRBV18 and TRBJ2-1; maybe TRBD1 (5 bases). Germline assignment: CDR1 KGHSH and CDR2 LQKENI. Trimming took 3 bases from V and 8 from J, leaving 8 bases between them. The CDR3 length is 12 residues. The CDR3 nucleotides are TGTGCCAGCTCACCCCAGGGCGATGAGCAGTTCTTC. This codes for CASSPQGDEQFF.

The CDR3 DNA reads TGTGCCAGTACCCTAAAAGGCTGGGAGAGCAATCAGCCCCAGCATTTT. Protein: CASTLKGWESNQPQHF. The rearrangement uses TRBV19 and TRBJ1-5; D not certain. This CDR3 contains 16 residues. Germline V gene data show CDR1 as LNHDA and CDR2 as SQIVND (reference sequence). V was shortened by 7 bases and J by 1 base, with 17 bases between the two germline ends.

This clone was recorded only once. The V gene is TRBV2, the J gene TRBJ2-3; TRBD2 agrees at 7 bases. This CDR3 spans 13 amino acids. J gave up 3 bases and V 8 bases, and 5 bases lay outside the gene matches. Looked up from germline, CDR1 is SNHLY and CDR2 is FYNNEI. CDR3: CASGREQTDTQYF. The CDR3 DNA reads TGTGCCAGCGGGCGGGAGCAAACAGATACGCAGTATTTT.

The chain carries TRBV30 and TRBJ1-2, with 10 bases fitting TRBD1. V lost 6 bases and J lost 8; bases outside the gene matches: 15. The length of the CDR3 is 15 residues. The germline gives CDR1 GTSNPN, CDR2 SVGIG (reference sequence). The DNA of the CDR3 is TGTGCCTGTTCCGGGACAGGGGACTTTGTTTTAGGCTACACCTTC. It encodes CACSGTGDFVLGYTF.

Here the CDR3 DNA reads TGTGCCAGCAGCCCTAGGGGCCAGCCCCAGCATTTT. Its protein product is CASSPRGQPQHF. The J gene is TRBJ1-5, the V gene TRBV7-2, with a possible D match to TRBD1 (5 bases). The CDR3 has 12 amino acids. From germline, CDR1 is SGHTA and CDR2 FQGNSA. Between the trimmed V and J ends, which lost 5 bases and 7 bases, there was a span of 9 bases. Full variable domain (remainder filled in from reference TRBV7-2 and TRBJ1-5): GAGVSQSPSNKVTEKGKDVELRCDPISGHTALYWYRQSLGQGLEFLIYFQGNSAPDKSGLPSDRFSAERTGGSVSTLTIQRTQQEDSAVYLCASSPRGQPQHFGDGTRLSIL.

V usage is TRBV19 and J usage is TRBJ1-1; no definite D call. The CDR3 is made up of 16 amino acids. Germline V gene sequence: CDR1 LNHDA, CDR2 SQIVND (reference sequence). V lost 5 bases to trimming and J lost 4 bases, with 20 bases between them. As DNA, the CDR3 is TGTGCCAGTAGTGAGTCAGGAGAACTCGAGGGCACTGAAGCTTTCTTT. This codes for CASSESGELEGTEAFF.